This T cell receptor beta chain derives from a study of T-cell reconstitution after alpha-beta-depleted transplantation in children. Regarding the study as a whole: Reportedly, alpha-beta T cells present about two months post-transplant originated from several hundred expanded clones of graft origin. Some patients owed their high day-60 TCRbeta diversity to surviving recipient T cells and thymic progenitors. Diversity and T-cell counts at one year after transplant derived mostly from new T cells.

Using unique molecular identifiers, the investigators prepared the TCRbeta library. One entry per CDR3 protein, called by TCRdb with MiXCR from the PCR reads. The sample holds about 130,000 distinct CDR3 sequences, about a tenth seen once. This clonotype has just a few counts. Its antigen is not identified. The input for sequencing was PBMCs, mostly from graft donor cells, taken 180 days after TCRalphabeta/CD19-depleted stem cell transplant. This clonotype was obtained from a girl under three years old who had a stem cell transplant for combined immunodeficiency, so the T cells may come from the graft donor.

CDR3 protein: CASSPLMEFYEQYF. The CDR3 DNA is TGTGCCAGCAGCCCCCTCATGGAGTTCTACGAGCAGTACTTC. The rearrangement links TRBV7-9 to TRBJ2-7, with unresolved D. CDR1 SEHNR and CDR2 FQNEAQ come from the germline V gene (reference sequence). This CDR3 contains 14 residues. Between the trimmed V and J ends, which lost 5 bases and 3 bases, there was a span of 14 bases.